A selection of T cell receptor beta chains follows, all from one sample in a study of T cells after yellow fever vaccination. Each CDR3 protein gets one entry after TCRdb re-called the 5' RACE reads with MiXCR. The repertoire holds about 69,000 distinct CDR3 sequences, with about 6% as singletons. Sequencing was performed on CD4+ T cells sorted from PBMCs, taken approximately 15 days after the first yellow fever vaccination. These receptors originate from a man between 18 and 29 years old who received the YFV17D yellow fever vaccine. Both conserved end residues are part of each CDR3. D genes are given only for firm matches. Clone size appears in some rows only: once, few, many, or a class for an expanded clone.

j_call: TRBJ2-7; clone_size: many; v_call: TRBV30; d_call: NA; cdr3_aa: CAWKASSYEQYF; cdr3_nt: TGTGCCTGGAAAGCCAGCTCCTACGAGCAGTACTTC
j_call: TRBJ2-1; clone_size: many; v_call: TRBV5-1; d_call: NA; cdr3_aa: CASSLASSYNEQFF; cdr3_nt: TGCGCCAGCAGCTTGGCTAGCTCCTACAATGAGCAGTTCTTC
j_call: TRBJ1-6; clone_size: NA; v_call: TRBV5-1; d_call: NA; cdr3_aa: CASSLTVGIRSPLHF; cdr3_nt: TGCGCCAGCAGCTTAACAGTCGGGATTCGGTCACCCCTCCACTTT
j_call: TRBJ2-1; clone_size: many; v_call: TRBV6-1; d_call: TRBD2; cdr3_aa: CASRSGTSGNNEQFF; cdr3_nt: TGTGCCAGCAGGTCGGGGACTAGCGGCAACAATGAGCAGTTCTTC
j_call: TRBJ1-2; clone_size: many; v_call: TRBV20-1; d_call: NA; cdr3_aa: CSASPQRSGYTF; cdr3_nt: TGCAGTGCTAGCCCCCAGCGTAGCGGCTACACCTTC
j_call: TRBJ2-2; clone_size: many; v_call: TRBV12-3/TRBV12-4; d_call: NA; cdr3_aa: CASSLGQGYTGELFF; cdr3_nt: TGTGCCAGCAGTTTGGGTCAGGGGTACACCGGGGAGCTGTTTTTT
j_call: TRBJ1-1; clone_size: many; v_call: TRBV6-5; d_call: TRBD1; cdr3_aa: CASKSGTGGTEAFF; cdr3_nt: TGTGCCAGCAAATCAGGGACAGGAGGCACTGAAGCTTTCTTT
j_call: TRBJ2-1; clone_size: many; v_call: TRBV5-1; d_call: TRBD1; cdr3_aa: CASSPGTGGDEQFF; cdr3_nt: TGCGCCAGCAGCCCCGGGACAGGGGGAGATGAGCAGTTCTTC
j_call: TRBJ2-5; clone_size: many; v_call: TRBV5-1; d_call: NA; cdr3_aa: CASSVGTREETQYF; cdr3_nt: TGCGCCAGCAGCGTAGGGACGAGGGAAGAGACCCAGTACTTC
j_call: TRBJ2-3; clone_size: many; v_call: TRBV20-1; d_call: NA; cdr3_aa: CSARDGIWQGLLGTDTQYF; cdr3_nt: TGCAGTGCTCGTGACGGCATCTGGCAGGGTCTATTGGGCACAGATACGCAGTATTTT
j_call: TRBJ2-3; clone_size: few; v_call: TRBV3-1; d_call: NA; cdr3_aa: CASSQRATDTQYF; cdr3_nt: TGTGCCAGCAGCCAACGCGCAACAGATACGCAGTATTTT
j_call: TRBJ2-3; clone_size: many; v_call: TRBV7-2; d_call: TRBD2; cdr3_aa: CASSLRASGGPGTDTQYF; cdr3_nt: TGTGCCAGCAGCTTAAGGGCTAGCGGGGGCCCGGGGACAGATACGCAGTATTTT
j_call: TRBJ2-3; clone_size: many; v_call: TRBV6-4; d_call: NA; cdr3_aa: CASSEQASTDTQYF; cdr3_nt: TGTGCCAGCAGTGAACAGGCGAGCACAGATACGCAGTATTTT
j_call: TRBJ2-3; clone_size: many; v_call: TRBV5-1; d_call: TRBD2; cdr3_aa: CASSSLAGSPTDTQYF; cdr3_nt: TGCGCCAGCAGTTCACTAGCGGGGTCACCCACAGATACGCAGTATTTT
j_call: TRBJ1-1; clone_size: few; v_call: TRBV28; d_call: TRBD1; cdr3_aa: CASSGLGQGPAEAFF; cdr3_nt: TGTGCCAGCAGTGGGCTGGGACAGGGTCCCGCTGAAGCTTTCTTT
j_call: TRBJ1-1; clone_size: many; v_call: TRBV4-3; d_call: NA; cdr3_aa: CASSPRPGRFEYTEAFF; cdr3_nt: TGCGCCAGCAGCCCCCGGCCAGGGCGCTTTGAGTACACTGAAGCTTTCTTT
j_call: TRBJ2-2; clone_size: many; v_call: TRBV12-5; d_call: NA; cdr3_aa: CASGSPQGANTGELFF; cdr3_nt: TGTGCTAGTGGTTCGCCCCAGGGAGCGAACACCGGGGAGCTGTTTTTT
j_call: TRBJ2-1; clone_size: many; v_call: TRBV15; d_call: NA; cdr3_aa: CATSRGGDSLRLFF; cdr3_nt: TGTGCCACCAGCAGAGGGGGGGACAGTCTTCGTCTGTTCTTC
j_call: TRBJ1-5; clone_size: many; v_call: TRBV7-2; d_call: TRBD1; cdr3_aa: CASSLQQGDQPQHF; cdr3_nt: TGTGCCAGCAGCTTACAACAGGGGGATCAGCCCCAGCATTTT
j_call: TRBJ2-5; clone_size: many; v_call: TRBV5-1; d_call: NA; cdr3_aa: CASSPQGGTEETQYF; cdr3_nt: TGCGCCAGCAGCCCACAAGGCGGGACAGAAGAGACCCAGTACTTC
j_call: TRBJ2-1; clone_size: many; v_call: TRBV6-5; d_call: NA; cdr3_aa: CASSDTLMEQFF; cdr3_nt: TGTGCCAGCAGTGACACTTTGATGGAGCAGTTCTTC
j_call: TRBJ2-2; clone_size: many; v_call: TRBV7-2; d_call: TRBD2; cdr3_aa: CASSRSLAGGLSGELFF; cdr3_nt: TGTGCCAGCAGCCGCTCCCTTGCGGGGGGGTTATCCGGGGAGCTGTTTTTT
j_call: TRBJ2-1; clone_size: few; v_call: TRBV7-2; d_call: TRBD1; cdr3_aa: CASGDRGLREQFF; cdr3_nt: TGTGCCAGCGGGGACAGGGGATTGCGTGAGCAGTTCTTC
j_call: TRBJ2-2; clone_size: many; v_call: TRBV28; d_call: NA; cdr3_aa: CASSFGLSMGTGELFF; cdr3_nt: TGTGCCAGCAGTTTTGGACTCTCAATGGGGACCGGGGAGCTGTTTTTT
j_call: TRBJ2-5; clone_size: many; v_call: TRBV12-5; d_call: NA; cdr3_aa: CASGLVGGETQYF; cdr3_nt: TGTGCTAGTGGCCTCGTGGGCGGGGAGACCCAGTACTTC
j_call: TRBJ1-5; clone_size: many; v_call: TRBV24-1; d_call: NA; cdr3_aa: CATSDRGLVLPQHF; cdr3_nt: TGTGCCACCAGTGACCGGGGGCTGGTCCTGCCCCAGCATTTT
j_call: TRBJ2-7; clone_size: many; v_call: TRBV13; d_call: NA; cdr3_aa: CASSLPGPTYEQYF; cdr3_nt: TGTGCCAGCAGCTTGCCGGGACCTACCTACGAGCAGTACTTC
j_call: TRBJ1-1; clone_size: NA; v_call: TRBV30; d_call: NA; cdr3_aa: CAWTTGRIWLSAEAFF; cdr3_nt: TGTGCCTGGACAACCGGTAGGATCTGGTTATCCGCTGAAGCTTTCTTT
j_call: TRBJ2-3; clone_size: many; v_call: TRBV5-5; d_call: NA; cdr3_aa: CASSYGTPHSPDTQYF; cdr3_nt: TGTGCCAGCAGCTACGGGACACCGCACTCGCCAGATACGCAGTATTTT
j_call: TRBJ1-1; clone_size: many; v_call: TRBV3-1; d_call: NA; cdr3_aa: CASSLGWTEAFF; cdr3_nt: TGTGCCAGCAGCCTGGGATGGACTGAAGCTTTCTTT
j_call: TRBJ1-5; clone_size: NA; v_call: TRBV4-2; d_call: NA; cdr3_aa: CASSQDSGGSYSNQPQHF; cdr3_nt: TGTGCCAGCAGCCAAGATAGCGGAGGGAGTTATAGCAATCAGCCCCAGCATTTT
j_call: TRBJ2-3; clone_size: many; v_call: TRBV5-1; d_call: NA; cdr3_aa: CASSSNAQDTQYF; cdr3_nt: TGCGCCAGCAGCTCCAACGCTCAGGATACGCAGTATTTT
j_call: TRBJ2-5; clone_size: few; v_call: TRBV7-2; d_call: NA; cdr3_aa: CASSPRREGKTQYF; cdr3_nt: TGTGCCAGCAGCCCCCGCCGAGAGGGAAAGACCCAGTACTTC
j_call: TRBJ2-7; clone_size: many; v_call: TRBV7-6; d_call: TRBD2; cdr3_aa: CASSAASGGGEQYF; cdr3_nt: TGTGCCAGCAGCGCCGCTAGCGGGGGGGGCGAGCAGTACTTC
j_call: TRBJ1-1; clone_size: many; v_call: TRBV7-2; d_call: NA; cdr3_aa: CASSLYLTSNTEAFF; cdr3_nt: TGTGCCAGCAGCTTATATCTGACTTCGAACACTGAAGCTTTCTTT
j_call: TRBJ1-2; clone_size: many; v_call: TRBV6-1; d_call: TRBD1; cdr3_aa: CATGMTQGGLRYTF; cdr3_nt: TGTGCCACAGGCATGACCCAGGGGGGTTTACGCTACACCTTC
j_call: TRBJ2-7; clone_size: many; v_call: TRBV7-2; d_call: NA; cdr3_aa: CASSWGEGDSYEQYF; cdr3_nt: TGTGCCAGCAGCTGGGGGGAGGGGGATTCCTACGAGCAGTACTTC
j_call: TRBJ2-5; clone_size: many; v_call: TRBV14; d_call: TRBD1; cdr3_aa: CASSDDRGRLETQYF; cdr3_nt: TGTGCCAGCAGCGACGACAGGGGGCGATTGGAGACCCAGTACTTC
j_call: TRBJ1-2; clone_size: many; v_call: TRBV24-1; d_call: NA; cdr3_aa: CATSGNLGGYGYTF; cdr3_nt: TGTGCCACCAGTGGGAACCTAGGTGGCTATGGCTACACCTTC
j_call: TRBJ2-3; clone_size: NA; v_call: TRBV27; d_call: TRBD1; cdr3_aa: CASSFWDRADTQYF; cdr3_nt: TGTGCCAGCAGTTTTTGGGACAGGGCTGATACGCAGTATTTT
j_call: TRBJ1-5; clone_size: few; v_call: TRBV19; d_call: NA; cdr3_aa: CASRSYSNQPQHF; cdr3_nt: TGTGCCAGTAGGTCTTATAGCAATCAGCCCCAGCATTTT
j_call: TRBJ1-5; clone_size: many; v_call: TRBV7-8; d_call: NA; cdr3_aa: CASSFTGQPQHF; cdr3_nt: TGTGCCAGCAGCTTTACAGGGCAGCCCCAGCATTTT
j_call: TRBJ2-2; clone_size: many; v_call: TRBV11-2; d_call: NA; cdr3_aa: CASSLSLLNTGELFF; cdr3_nt: TGTGCCAGCAGCTTGAGTCTATTAAACACCGGGGAGCTGTTTTTT
j_call: TRBJ2-2; clone_size: NA; v_call: TRBV11-3; d_call: NA; cdr3_aa: CASSPGANTGELFF; cdr3_nt: TGTGCCAGCAGCCCCGGGGCCAACACCGGGGAGCTGTTTTTT
j_call: TRBJ2-1; clone_size: many; v_call: TRBV28; d_call: NA; cdr3_aa: CASSFLANNEQFF; cdr3_nt: TGTGCCAGCAGTTTCCTGGCTAACAATGAGCAGTTCTTC
j_call: TRBJ2-5; clone_size: many; v_call: TRBV5-1; d_call: NA; cdr3_aa: CASSLWSKEETQYF; cdr3_nt: TGCGCCAGCAGCTTGTGGTCGAAAGAAGAGACCCAGTACTTC
j_call: TRBJ2-2; clone_size: many; v_call: TRBV20-1; d_call: TRBD2; cdr3_aa: CSAMTSGGATGELFF; cdr3_nt: TGCAGTGCTATGACTAGCGGGGGGGCCACCGGGGAGCTGTTTTTT
j_call: TRBJ2-7; clone_size: many; v_call: TRBV12-3/TRBV12-4; d_call: NA; cdr3_aa: CASSFFRSGEQYF; cdr3_nt: TGTGCCAGCAGTTTCTTCCGGAGTGGGGAGCAGTACTTC
j_call: TRBJ2-6; clone_size: many; v_call: TRBV19; d_call: NA; cdr3_aa: CASSILGNSGANVLTF; cdr3_nt: TGTGCCAGTAGTATTCTGGGCAACTCTGGGGCCAACGTCCTGACTTTC
j_call: TRBJ2-7; clone_size: many; v_call: TRBV19; d_call: TRBD2; cdr3_aa: CASRGLAGSYEQYF; cdr3_nt: TGTGCCAGTAGAGGACTAGCGGGATCCTACGAGCAGTACTTC
j_call: TRBJ1-6; clone_size: few; v_call: TRBV2; d_call: NA; cdr3_aa: CASSQDSYSPLHF; cdr3_nt: TGTGCCAGCAGCCAGGACAGCTATTCACCCCTCCACTTT
j_call: TRBJ2-5; clone_size: NA; v_call: TRBV6-4; d_call: TRBD2; cdr3_aa: CACCSPTGLAGGSRETQYF; cdr3_nt: TGTGCCTGCTGCAGCCCGACGGGACTAGCGGGGGGGAGTCGGGAGACCCAGTACTTC
j_call: TRBJ2-3; clone_size: many; v_call: TRBV11-2; d_call: NA; cdr3_aa: CASREVGDTQYF; cdr3_nt: TGTGCCAGCAGGGAGGTCGGAGATACGCAGTATTTT
j_call: TRBJ2-5; clone_size: many; v_call: TRBV7-2; d_call: NA; cdr3_aa: CASSFAAEETQYF; cdr3_nt: TGTGCCAGCAGCTTCGCGGCGGAAGAGACCCAGTACTTC